This TCR beta chain was captured by sequencing in a study of CXCR3-negative and CXCR3-positive naive CD8 T cells. Study outcomes and limitations: Researchers report CXCR3 expression partially decreased after cryopreservation, with fresh PBMCs used in most assays. The TRBV-TRBJ usage of naive CXCR3-negative and CXCR3-positive cells was similar, but that of memory cells differed. Between one naive subset and the other, surface CD5 was comparable, and TCR strength was inferred from TRB CDR3 properties. High diversity, comparable across both naive subsets, contrasted with much lower diversity in memory CD8+ cells.

As concerns this clonotype: Its antigen remains unidentified.

CDR3 length equals 14 residues. Germline CDR1 is SQVTM and CDR2 is ANQGSEA. All TRB cDNA libraries came from 5' RACE performed with UMI labels. TCRdb reprocessed the 5' RACE reads and keeps a single row for each CDR3 protein, giving no DNA. The table for this sample gives 30,000 to 40,000 distinct CDR3 sequences. V is TRBV29-1 and J is TRBJ2-7; TCRdb's D call, TRBD2, is unchecked because there is no DNA. The receptor's source is a human donor in good health. Some clones in this sample may be carry-over from other donors' samples. Sequencing used memory CD8+ T cells from blood. The CDR3 sequence: CSVNLAGAFYEQYF.